In its sample, the clone carrying this T cell receptor (beta chain) was seen many times. No antigen is known for it. V trimming: 4 bases; J trimming: 1 base; junction bases outside the gene matches: 1. This CDR3 has 14 residues. CDR1 and CDR2 (germline): MNHEY, SVGEGT. The data are from a study of spatial heterogeneity in lung cancer. Across the study: Within raw reads, each unique TCR and UMI combination appeared on average more than ten times. Notes on the study in general: Blood carried ubiquitous expanded tumor TCRs more at resection than follow-up.

Time point of the sample: sample taken at primary tumor resection. Sequencing was performed on whole RNA extracted from tumor and nontumor lung tissue, or from frozen PBMC, and the material was left unsorted. TCRdb passed the 5' RACE reads through MiXCR, listing each CDR3 protein once. The repertoire holds just under 95,000 distinct CDR3 sequences, with 9.5% to 15% as singletons. The sample consisted of PBMCs, taken at surgery. The TCR sequence derives from a male donor with early-stage non-small cell lung cancer. The chain joins TRBV6-2 or TRBV6-3 to TRBJ1-5, with TRBD1 identical over 7 bases. In nucleotides, the CDR3 is TGTGCCAGCAGTTTCAGGGGGAGCAATCAGCCCCAGCATTTT. This codes for CASSFRGSNQPQHF.